The present T cell receptor (beta chain) was sequenced within a study of CD8+CD57+ T cells in acquired aplastic anemia. This CDR3 is 15 amino acids long. The V gene end was trimmed by 3 bases and the J gene end by 7 bases; junction bases not matched to a gene: 9. From germline, CDR1 is LNHNV and CDR2 YYDKDF (reference sequence). Genomic DNA constituted the template upon which TCR beta VDJ and CDR3 profiling was performed. MiXCR, run by TCRdb on the reads, gives a single entry per CDR3 protein. The profile shows about 240,000 distinct CDR3 sequences, around 45% of them singletons. Flow cytometry had shown expanded CD8+CD57+ cells in the patients chosen for sequencing.

The sequence derives from a human donor with aplastic anemia. V usage is TRBV15 and J usage is TRBJ1-5; 7 nucleotides match TRBD1. The source material was sorted CD4+, CD8+, or CD8+CD57+ T cells (not recorded which) from PBMCs. This CDR3 reads CATSSDAGGRQPQHF. The CDR3 DNA follows: TGTGCCACCAGCAGTGACGCAGGGGGAAGGCAGCCCCAGCATTTT.